This T cell receptor (beta chain) was identified during a study of control samples from healthy donors and cancer patients. Measured with immunoSEQ multiplex PCR; TCRdb has only the in-frame clones, and not every one. This sample has about 80,000 clones, with 91% found just once. In germline, CDR1 is SSHAT, CDR2 FNYEAQ (reference sequence). This CDR3 has 15 residues. V lost 5 bases and J lost 2; bases outside the gene matches: 6. The sample was blood. This chain joins TRBV7-7 and TRBJ2-3; 8 bases agree with TRBD2. The TCR originated in a man aged 45-60 years in good health. The CDR3 reads CASSRGTRDTDTQYF. Here the CDR3 DNA reads TGTGCCAGCAGCCGCGGGACTAGGGACACAGATACGCAGTATTTT.